The clone carrying this T cell receptor (beta chain) was picked up many times. The antigen is unknown. The sample originates from a study of naive and memory T cell subsets. Study-level findings and limits: Possibly reflecting memory cells re-expressing CD45RA, a few larger clonotypes occurred in naive repertoires, especially CD8.

Trimming shortened V by 1 base and J by 3 bases, and 9 bases separated the two germline ends. The CDR3 spans 14 residues. Germline V CDR1 and CDR2: MGHRA, YSYEKL. The beta constant-region primer was an equimolar mix of two oligonucleotides covering TRBC1 and TRBC2. Four rounds of PCR amplified the ligated cDNA using nested alpha and beta constant-region primers plus SP2. TCRdb passed the UMI-ligation and nested PCR reads through MiXCR, listing each CDR3 protein once. The sample includes over 110,000 distinct CDR3 sequences, 15% to 25% of them seen just once. This chain joins TRBV4-1 and TRBJ2-5; no clear D. The receptor comes from a human donor in good health. The sequencing input was naive CD8+ T cells from blood. CDR3 in DNA: TGCGCCAGCAGCCAAGCGTTTAGGAAAGAGACCCAGTACTTC. Residues: CASSQAFRKETQYF.